The 24 T cell receptor beta chains presented below share a single source sample, sequenced in a study of blood T cell repertoires in COVID-19. Only in-frame clones appear in the TCRdb table, and some are missing; sequencing was by immunoSEQ multiplex PCR. The repertoire holds hundreds of thousands of clones, with about nine tenths as singletons. The material sequenced was PBMCs or T cells enriched from blood (not recorded which). All receptors come from a man aged 40-49 years who had recovered from COVID-19.

The chain carries TRBV19 and TRBJ2-7, with TRBD1 as a possible D gene (5 bases). Looked up from germline, CDR1 is LNHDA and CDR2 is SQIVND (reference sequence). Trimming took 3 bases from V and 2 from J, leaving 11 bases between them. The CDR3 extends over 14 amino acids. In DNA form, the CDR3 reads TGTGCCAGTAGTATGGACATGACCGCCTACGAGCAGTACTTC. It codes for CASSMDMTAYEQYF.

V gene TRBV5-1 combines with J gene TRBJ2-7; no definite D call. V lost 2 bases, J lost 2 bases, and 11 bases lay in between. The CDR3 runs 14 residues. The germline CDR1 and CDR2 sequences are SGHRS and YFSETQ. CDR3 DNA sequence: TGCGCCAGCAGCTTAGTAGCTGTCGCCTACGAGCAGTACTTC. This encodes CASSLVAVAYEQYF.

The chain employs TRBV5-4 and TRBJ2-7; D unclear. CDR3 length equals 13 residues. V gave up 2 bases and J gave up 3 bases, with 9 bases separating them. Per the germline V gene, CDR1 is SGHNT and CDR2 is YYREEE (reference sequence). CDR3 nucleotide sequence: TGTGCCAGCAGCTTAGAGAGATTCTACGAGCAGTACTTC. It encodes CASSLERFYEQYF.

The chain has TRBV6-5 and TRBJ2-5; D unresolved. CDR1 and CDR2 from the germline V gene are MNHEY and SVGAGI. The CDR3 extends over 12 amino acids. The V end lost 7 bases, the J end lost 5 bases, and 11 bases lay between the germline ends. CDR3 nucleotide sequence: TGTGCCAGCAATATCAAACTTGAGACCCAGTACTTC. This gives the protein CASNIKLETQYF.

The chain combines TRBV4-3 with TRBJ2-5; the match to TRBD2 covers 10 bases. V dropped 1 base and J dropped 5; count of bases not matched to a gene: 7. Germline V CDR1 and CDR2: LGHNA, YSLEER. The CDR3 covers 16 residues. CDR3 sequence reads: CASSQGSGGAAETQYF. The CDR3, as DNA: TGCGCCAGCAGCCAAGGGAGCGGGGGGGCCGCGGAGACCCAGTACTTC.

There are a few counts of this clone. The chain joins TRBV5-1 to TRBJ2-1; 12 bases are a match to TRBD1. The germline gives CDR1 SGHRS, CDR2 YFSETQ. Trimming removed 4 bases from V and 7 bases from J; junction bases left unmatched: 9. The CDR3 contains 16 residues. CDR3 in DNA: TGCGCCAGCAGCCCCCACGGGGACAGGGGGCGAAATGAGCAGTTCTTC. This gives the protein CASSPHGDRGRNEQFF.

This chain links TRBV6-5 with TRBJ2-7, with D tentatively TRBD2 (5 bases). This CDR3 spans 13 amino acids. Germline CDR1 is MNHEY and CDR2 is SVGAGI. The V end lost 4 bases, the J end lost 2 bases, and 9 bases lay between the germline ends. Here the CDR3 reads CASSSQRAYEQYF. CDR3 bases: TGTGCCAGCAGTTCCCAGAGGGCCTACGAGCAGTACTTC.

The V gene is TRBV7-3, the J gene TRBJ1-1; D possibly corresponds to TRBD1 (6 bases). CDR1 and CDR2 from the germline V gene are SGHTA and FQGTGA. The CDR3 extends over 14 amino acids. Trimming stripped 4 bases from V and 0 bases from J, with 9 bases between. The chain's CDR3 is CASSSGQLNTEAFF. CDR3 coding DNA: TGTGCCAGCAGCTCCGGACAGTTGAACACTGAAGCTTTCTTT. Together with reference TRBV7-3 and TRBJ1-1, the CDR3 gives the full variable domain: GAGVSQTPSNKVTEKGKYVELRCDPISGHTALYWYRQSLGQGPEFLIYFQGTGAADDSGLPNDRFFAVRPEGSVSTLKIQRTERGDSAVYLCASSSGQLNTEAFFGQGTRLTVV.

The CDR3 DNA follows: TGTGCCAGCAGTTACGTCGGCAGGAACTATGGCTACACCTTC. It translates to CASSYVGRNYGYTF. This rearrangement joins TRBV6-5 to TRBJ1-2; D is uncertain. CDR3 length equals 14 residues. Germline V gene data show CDR1 as MNHEY and CDR2 as SVGAGI. The V end lost 2 bases, the J end lost 2 bases, and 9 bases lay between the germline ends.

The J gene is TRBJ1-1, the V gene TRBV7-9; 7 bases line up with TRBD1. The CDR3 has 15 amino acids. CDR1 SEHNR and CDR2 FQNEAQ come from the germline V gene (reference sequence). The ends lost 4 bases at V and 5 bases at J; junction bases unmatched: 10. The CDR3 protein is CASSSNRGSRTEAFF. The DNA for the CDR3 is TGTGCCAGCAGCTCCAACAGGGGCTCGAGGACTGAAGCTTTCTTT.

This chain's CDR3 is CSASSVTEAFF. The CDR3 nucleotides are TGCAGTGCTAGCTCGGTTACTGAAGCTTTCTTT. The chain links TRBV20-1 to TRBJ1-1; D is unresolved. V shed 3 bases and J shed 5 bases, with 7 bases lying between them. CDR1 and CDR2 (germline): DFQATT, SNEGSKA (reference sequence). This CDR3 has 11 amino acids.

The J gene is TRBJ1-2, the V gene TRBV6-5, with a weak D call TRBD1 (5 bases). V shed 9 bases and J shed 4 bases, with 15 bases lying between them. CDR1 and CDR2 (germline): MNHEY, SVGAGI. The CDR3 extends over 13 amino acids. In DNA, the CDR3 is TGTGCCAGTAGGAGATCAGGGTTCTATGGCTACACCTTC. It translates to CASRRSGFYGYTF.

The rearrangement links TRBV7-8 to TRBJ2-7; TRBD2 is a possible D gene (5 bases). V lost 4 bases and J lost 6, with 10 bases in between. The CDR3 contains 12 residues. CDR1 and CDR2 from the germline V gene are SGHVS and FQNEAQ. The CDR3 coding sequence is TGTGCCAGCAGCTCTACTAGAGCCGAGCAGTACTTC. It specifies CASSSTRAEQYF.

The CDR3, as DNA: TGTGTCCCTCCCAGGGGAGCTTTGGGCAATCAGCCCCAGCATTTT. Its protein is CVPPRGALGNQPQHF. The chain employs TRBV9 and TRBJ1-5; D possibly corresponds to TRBD1 (6 bases). Germline V gives CDR1 SGDLS, CDR2 YYNGEE. There are 15 residues in the CDR3.

Written as DNA, the CDR3 is TGTGCCATCAGTGCAACGTTGACAGGGGGCATATCTGAAGCTTTCTTT. It yields the protein CAISATLTGGISEAFF. The chain links TRBV10-3 to TRBJ1-1; 10 nucleotides align to TRBD1. CDR1 is ENHRY and CDR2 is SYGVKD in the germline V gene. The V and J ends lost 4 bases and 6 bases, in that order; junction bases with no gene match: 11. CDR3 length: 16 amino acids.

This chain uses TRBV18 with TRBJ2-5; D is ambiguous. This CDR3 spans 12 amino acids. CDR1 KGHSH and CDR2 LQKENI come from the germline V gene. The ends were cut back, 0 bases at V and 5 bases at J, with 4 bases in the middle. DNA of the CDR3: TGTGCCAGCTCACCACCCGGGGAGACCCAGTACTTC. Protein: CASSPPGETQYF.

This sequence joins TRBV6-4 and TRBJ2-7; tentative D call: TRBD1 (6 bases). Germline lookup yields CDR1 MRHNA and CDR2 SNTAGT. The length of the CDR3 is 18 residues. Trimming stripped 4 bases from V and 9 bases from J, with 31 bases between. CDR3 amino acids: CASSGTLQGAGFGLVQYF. In DNA, the CDR3 is TGTGCCAGCAGTGGAACATTACAGGGTGCTGGGTTTGGGTTGGTGCAGTACTTC.

This clone was detected once. The rearrangement uses TRBV19 and TRBJ2-3, with 7 nucleotides matching TRBD1. Germline V gene lookup returns CDR1 LNHDA and CDR2 SQIVND (reference sequence). Losses at the gene ends were 6 bases for V and 3 bases for J; bases not matched to a gene: 9. The CDR3 extends over 15 amino acids. The CDR3 region has the DNA TGTGCCAGTAGCCGTTGGGACAGCGGTACAGATACGCAGTATTTT. This codes for CASSRWDSGTDTQYF.

The chain combines TRBV7-9 with TRBJ1-2; D gene uncertain. Germline CDR1 is SEHNR and CDR2 is FQNEAQ (reference sequence). The CDR3 is 13 residues long. V dropped 5 bases and J dropped 3 bases, with 10 bases sitting between them. CDR3 coding DNA: TGTGCCAGCAGCACGGAGGGTGACTATGGCTACACCTTC. Translated, it gives CASSTEGDYGYTF.

The chain links TRBV9 to TRBJ1-6, with D unresolved. The CDR3 has 13 residues. Trimming pared 0 bases from V and 6 bases from J, leaving 4 bases between. Per the germline V gene, CDR1 is SGDLS and CDR2 is YYNGEE. The CDR3 reads CASSVAINSPLHF. The CDR3 DNA follows: TGTGCCAGCAGCGTAGCAATTAATTCACCCCTCCACTTT.

This clone appeared once. This chain uses TRBV9 with TRBJ2-3; 12 bases fit TRBD2. V shed 3 bases and J 6 bases; nucleotides not matched to a gene: 8. Germline CDR1 and CDR2: SGDLS and YYNGEE. This CDR3 is built from 16 residues. The CDR3 here is CASSAGLAGSWDTQYF. For the CDR3, the DNA is TGTGCCAGCAGCGCAGGACTAGCGGGGTCCTGGGATACGCAGTATTTT.

The V call is TRBV4-2, the J call TRBJ1-5, with TRBD1 identical over 7 bases. Germline loops: CDR1 LGHNA, CDR2 YNFKEQ. V shed 5 bases, J shed 5 bases, and the junction held 6 bases outside the gene matches. The CDR3 covers 14 residues. The CDR3, as DNA: TGTGCCAGCAGCAGTGGACAGGATGATCAGCCCCAGCATTTT. Translated, it gives CASSSGQDDQPQHF.

The chain uses TRBV7-2 and TRBJ1-2; TRBD1 agrees at 11 bases. Germline loops: CDR1 SGHTA, CDR2 FQGNSA. This CDR3 is built from 14 residues. V gave up 5 bases and J gave up 7 bases; unmatched junction bases: 6. CDR3 sequence: CASSNGQGAGGYTF. The DNA for the CDR3 is TGTGCCAGCAGCAACGGACAGGGGGCTGGTGGCTACACCTTC.

As to this clone: An end of the junction differs from the germline gene, which may be a read error. CDR3 in amino acids: CASSFREAGYNEQFF. Written as DNA, the CDR3 is TGTGCTAGCAGCTTCCGGGAGGCCGGATACAATGAGCAGTTCTTC. V and J are TRBV7-7 and TRBJ2-1; 7 bases fit TRBD2. Germline loops: CDR1 SSHAT, CDR2 FNYEAQ (reference sequence). CDR3 size: 15 residues.